This T cell receptor (beta chain) was profiled in a study of blood T cell repertoires in COVID-19. The CDR3 runs 16 residues. The V gene's germline CDR1 is SGHDT and CDR2 YYEEEE. V was clipped by 3 bases and J by 5 bases; unmatched bases: 9. Data came from immunoSEQ multiplex PCR; TCRdb stores just in-frame clones and leaves some out. In the table there are over 300,000 clones, about 89% of which are singletons. The rearrangement links TRBV5-6 to TRBJ1-5, with 9 nucleotides matching TRBD1. Sequenced input: peripheral blood. This TCR was sampled from a man aged 35 to 55 with acute or convalescent COVID-19. CDR3 amino acids: CASSSGTGRVDQPQHF. CDR3 bases: TGTGCCAGCAGCTCCGGGACAGGGAGGGTAGATCAGCCCCAGCATTTT. The full variable domain, completed using reference TRBV5-6 and TRBJ1-5, is DAGVTQSPTHLIKTRGQQVTLRCSPKSGHDTVSWYQQALGQGPQFIFQYYEEEERQRGNFPDRFSGHQFPNYSSELNVNALLLGDSALYLCASSSGTGRVDQPQHFGDGTRLSIL.